Listed here are 30 T cell receptor beta chains from one sample, sequenced in a study of a mutant IDH1 vaccine in newly diagnosed glioma. No cognate antigen is known for these TCRs. Sample time point: week 23, last vaccination. With topical imiquimod, each dose of the vaccine consisted of 300 ug of mutant IDH1 20-mer peptide. The protocol was immunoSEQ multiplex PCR, while the TCRdb copy is restricted to in-frame clones and leaves out a portion. The sample has 58,000 or so clones, about nine tenths seen once. Here the sequenced sample was PBMCs, taken from a glioma patient whose treatment included an IDH1 peptide vaccine. Receptors originate from a man aged 35 to 55 with glioma.

The chain recombines TRBV7-8 with TRBJ1-2; 8 bases are shared with TRBD1. The CDR3 totals 15 residues. Germline CDR1 reads SGHVS; CDR2 reads FQNEAQ. With 2 bases clipped from V and 6 bases from J, the junction kept 8 bases outside the gene matches. DNA for the CDR3: TGTGCCAGCAGCTTATCAGGACAGGGCAAGAATGGCTACACCTTC. Protein product: CASSLSGQGKNGYTF.

The chain joins TRBV4-2 to TRBJ2-3; tentatively, D is TRBD1 (6 bases). The CDR3 contains 12 residues. V dropped 10 bases and J dropped 11 bases, with 19 bases sitting between them. Germline CDR1 LGHNA, CDR2 YNFKEQ. The CDR3 reads CATLGQRMEQYF. The CDR3 DNA reads as TGTGCCACGCTTGGACAGCGGATGGAGCAGTATTTT.

There are a few counts of this clone. This chain connects TRBV10-3 to TRBJ2-5; D uncertain. V was pared by 1 base and J by 0 bases, with 6 bases between. The CDR3 runs to 14 residues. Germline V lookup: CDR1 ENHRY, CDR2 SYGVKD. The CDR3 here is CAISEYVDQETQYF. CDR3 in DNA: TGTGCCATCAGTGAGTATGTAGACCAAGAGACCCAGTACTTC.

This rearrangement joins TRBV7-3 to TRBJ2-5, with 8 positions matching TRBD1. The CDR3 covers 14 residues. CDR1 and CDR2 (germline): SGHTA, FQGTGA. The junction had 10 bases not matched to a gene; V was cut back by 4 bases and J by 9 bases. For the CDR3, the DNA is TGTGCCAGCAGCTCAGGACAGGGACAAGGGGCCCAGTACTTC. It translates to CASSSGQGQGAQYF. Full variable domain (rest looked up from reference TRBV7-3 and TRBJ2-5): GAGVSQTPSNKVTEKGKYVELRCDPISGHTALYWYRQSLGQGPEFLIYFQGTGAADDSGLPNDRFFAVRPEGSVSTLKIQRTERGDSAVYLCASSSGQGQGAQYFGPGTRLLVL.

This clone was recorded once. The rearrangement joins TRBV5-1 to TRBJ2-3; no clear D. This CDR3 has 13 residues. The V and J ends lost 0 bases and 4 bases respectively, with 6 bases between them. Germline CDR1 SGHRS, CDR2 YFSETQ. CDR3: CASSLGLADTQYF. CDR3 DNA sequence: TGCGCCAGCAGCTTGGGTCTAGCAGATACGCAGTATTTT.

The chain links TRBV7-9 to TRBJ1-4; D gene uncertain. Germline V gives CDR1 SEHNR, CDR2 FQNEAQ (reference sequence). The CDR3 contains 16 residues. Between the trimmed V and J ends, which lost 4 bases and 2 bases, there was a span of 14 bases. Written as DNA, the CDR3 is TGTGCCAGCAGCTCACGCATAAGGGTCACTAATGAAAAACTGTTTTTT. Translated: CASSSRIRVTNEKLFF.

The V gene is TRBV27, the J gene TRBJ2-3; D gene uncertain. Per the germline V gene, CDR1 is MNHEY and CDR2 is SMNVEV (reference sequence). The V end was cut by 1 base, the J end by 4 bases, with 12 bases between. This CDR3 is 15 amino acids long. The CDR3 sequence: CASSLFGLLPDTQYF. The DNA of the CDR3 is TGTGCCAGCAGTTTATTCGGGCTACTACCAGATACGCAGTATTTT.

V is TRBV4-3 and J is TRBJ1-2; TRBD1 matches 9 bases. Trimming at V came to 0 bases and at J to 7 bases, leaving 6 bases not matched to a gene. Germline CDR1 LGHNA, CDR2 YSLEER. The CDR3 contains 15 residues. CDR3 amino acids: CASSQDRQGDGGYTF. The CDR3 DNA reads as TGCGCCAGCAGCCAAGATCGACAGGGGGATGGTGGCTACACCTTC.

The chain combines TRBV11-2 with TRBJ2-5; D perhaps matches TRBD2 (6 bases). Germline V gives CDR1 SGHAT, CDR2 FQNNGV. The CDR3 has 16 amino acids. Trimming pared 1 base from V and 6 bases from J, leaving 18 bases between. The CDR3 loop is CASSLGGTGVIKTQYF. The CDR3 DNA sequence: TGTGCCAGCAGCTTAGGCGGGACCGGGGTGATAAAGACCCAGTACTTC.

The chain recombines TRBV9 with TRBJ2-5, with 8 bases aligning to TRBD1. The CDR3 consists of 15 residues. The germline CDR1 and CDR2 sequences are SGDLS and YYNGEE. V dropped 2 bases and J dropped 2; count of bases not matched to a gene: 5. CDR3 coding DNA: TGTGCCAGCAGCGTGGGGGGACAGGCTCAAGAGACCCAGTACTTC. Residues: CASSVGGQAQETQYF.

J is TRBJ1-2 and V is TRBV4-3, with D possibly matching TRBD1 (6 bases). This CDR3 region has 13 residues. The V gene lost 1 base and the J gene lost 4 bases, with 7 bases spanning the gap. Germline assignment: CDR1 LGHNA and CDR2 YSLEER. The CDR3 DNA follows: TGCGCCAGCAGCCAAGGAGGGGGCTATGGCTACACCTTC. Amino acid sequence: CASSQGGGYGYTF.

V is TRBV2 and J is TRBJ2-7, with a possible D match to TRBD2 (6 bases). The ends were cut back, 6 bases at V and 5 bases at J, with 17 bases in the middle. CDR3 length equals 14 residues. From germline, CDR1 is SNHLY and CDR2 FYNNEI. The CDR3 coding sequence is TGTGCCAGCAGATTAAGGGCTAGCGCAGACGAGCAGTACTTC. The encoded protein is CASRLRASADEQYF.

The gene calls are TRBV18 and TRBJ1-1; D gene uncertain. The CDR3 covers 14 residues. Between the trimmed V and J ends, which lost 3 bases and 5 bases, there was a span of 13 bases. Per the germline V gene, CDR1 is KGHSH and CDR2 is LQKENI. This chain's CDR3 is CASSPDSRKTEAFF. The CDR3, as DNA: TGTGCCAGCTCACCGGACTCGAGGAAGACTGAAGCTTTCTTT.

The gene calls are TRBV5-1 and TRBJ2-5, with D possibly TRBD2 on 5 matching bases. Looked up from germline, CDR1 is SGHRS and CDR2 is YFSETQ. This CDR3 is 15 amino acids long. The V and J ends lost 0 bases and 5 bases respectively, with 14 bases between them. Written as DNA, the CDR3 is TGCGCCAGCAGCTTGGTATCCACGGGGTCGGAGACCCAGTACTTC. Its translation: CASSLVSTGSETQYF.

The chain has TRBV18 and TRBJ2-2; D possibly corresponds to TRBD2 (6 bases). Germline V lookup: CDR1 KGHSH, CDR2 LQKENI. Trimming took 3 bases from V and 4 from J, leaving 12 bases between them. The CDR3 covers 15 residues. The CDR3 region is CASSPMEGGTGELFF. The CDR3 DNA is TGTGCCAGCTCACCCATGGAGGGTGGCACCGGGGAGCTGTTTTTT.

The gene calls are TRBV7-6 and TRBJ2-5, with D possibly TRBD2 on 5 matching bases. The germline V gene encodes CDR1 SGHVS and CDR2 FNYEAQ. The CDR3 is 14 residues long. Trimming took off 0 bases at V and 4 bases at J, with 9 bases between the two ends. Here the CDR3 reads CASSLAGVVETQYF. CDR3 nucleotide sequence: TGTGCCAGCAGCTTAGCGGGAGTAGTAGAGACCCAGTACTTC.

V usage is TRBV5-1 and J usage is TRBJ1-1; a weak D match, TRBD1 (6 bases). The CDR3 length is 16 residues. V gave up 4 bases and J gave up 4 bases, with 20 bases separating them. Germline V gene data show CDR1 as SGHRS and CDR2 as YFSETQ. Here the CDR3 DNA reads TGCGCCAGCAGCCGAACCGGTGCAGGGGATCGCACTGAAGCTTTCTTT. It encodes CASSRTGAGDRTEAFF. Together with reference TRBV5-1 and TRBJ1-1, the CDR3 gives the full variable domain: KAGVTQTPRYLIKTRGQQVTLSCSPISGHRSVSWYQQTPGQGLQFLFEYFSETQRNKGNFPGRFSGRQFSNSRSEMNVSTLELGDSALYLCASSRTGAGDRTEAFFGQGTRLTVV.

The chain combines TRBV6-1 with TRBJ2-3; 14 nucleotides match TRBD2. Losses at the gene ends were 6 bases for V and 4 bases for J; bases not matched to a gene: 3. The length of the CDR3 is 15 residues. The germline CDR1 and CDR2 sequences are MNHNS and SASEGT. CDR3 sequence reads: CASSRLAGGPDTQYF. The CDR3 DNA sequence: TGTGCCAGCAGCCGACTAGCGGGAGGGCCAGATACGCAGTATTTT.

The rearrangement links TRBV6-5 to TRBJ1-2, with D perhaps TRBD1 (5 bases). The CDR3 length is 13 residues. Germline V gives CDR1 MNHEY, CDR2 SVGAGI. V gave up 6 bases and J gave up 1 base, with 9 bases separating them. The DNA of the CDR3 is TGTGCCAGCAGCCCACAGGATAACTATGGCTACACCTTC. The encoded protein is CASSPQDNYGYTF.

This chain links TRBV11-2 with TRBJ2-3; D not certain. Germline-derived CDR1 and CDR2 are SGHAT and FQNNGV. Trimming took 1 base from V and 7 from J, leaving 6 bases between them. The CDR3 loop spans 12 amino acids. The CDR3 DNA follows: TGTGCCAGCAGCTTAGGGACGTATACGCAGTATTTT. It encodes CASSLGTYTQYF.

The V call is TRBV5-6, the J call TRBJ2-1, with unresolved D. With 4 bases removed from V and 13 bases from J, the gap between germline ends came to 15 bases. Germline loops: CDR1 SGHDT, CDR2 YYEEEE. The CDR3 covers 12 residues. The CDR3 loop is CASSVDPARQFF. Written as DNA, the CDR3 is TGTGCCAGCAGCGTGGACCCCGCGCGTCAGTTCTTC.

This chain joins TRBV7-3 and TRBJ2-1; 7 bases map to TRBD2. V was pared by 4 bases and J by 10 bases, with 10 bases of the junction left unmatched. The CDR3 has 14 amino acids. Germline CDR1 SGHTA, CDR2 FQGTGA. CDR3 loop: CASSSTSHLSEQFF. CDR3 nucleotides: TGTGCCAGCAGCTCGACTAGCCACTTAAGCGAGCAGTTCTTC.

The CDR3 nucleotides are TGTGCCAGCAGCTTTAGCGGGAGCAGCGTGTATGAGACCCAGTACTTC. This encodes CASSFSGSSVYETQYF. V usage is TRBV7-2 and J usage is TRBJ2-5; 9 nucleotides match TRBD2. Germline V CDR1 and CDR2: SGHTA, FQGNSA. This CDR3 comprises 16 residues. Trimming cost V 3 bases and J 5 bases; bases outside gene matches: 10.

V usage is TRBV7-9 and J usage is TRBJ1-3; D may be TRBD1 (6 bases). V shed 2 bases and J shed 0 bases, with 11 bases lying between them. From germline, CDR1 is SEHNR and CDR2 FQNEAQ (reference sequence). This CDR3 comprises 16 residues. CDR3 DNA sequence: TGTGCCAGCAGCTTATCGGGGGGCCCCTCTGGAAACACCATATATTTT. The encoded protein is CASSLSGGPSGNTIYF.

The chain carries TRBV5-1 and TRBJ2-1; D might be TRBD1 (6 bases). This CDR3 spans 15 amino acids. Trimming removed 7 bases from V and 3 bases from J, with 17 bases in between. Per the germline V gene, CDR1 is SGHRS and CDR2 is YFSETQ. CDR3 bases: TGCGCCAGCGCCCCTTACCCGGACAGCTACAATGAGCAGTTCTTC. Translating it yields CASAPYPDSYNEQFF.

This clone was detected only a few times. The V call is TRBV4-3, the J call TRBJ1-1; 7 bases align to TRBD1. Germline V gene data show CDR1 as LGHNA and CDR2 as YSLEER. With V trimmed by 1 base and J by 4 bases, 9 bases remained unmatched. CDR3 length: 16 amino acids. The CDR3 sequence is CASSQGTGWLSTEAFF. DNA of the CDR3: TGCGCCAGCAGCCAAGGGACAGGCTGGTTAAGCACTGAAGCTTTCTTT.

The chain recombines TRBV7-2 with TRBJ1-1, with unresolved D. There are 13 residues in the CDR3. In germline, CDR1 is SGHTA, CDR2 FQGNSA. V lost 5 bases, J lost 0 bases, and 7 bases lay in between. CDR3: CASSATMNTEAFF. The CDR3 DNA sequence: TGTGCCAGCAGCGCCACTATGAACACTGAAGCTTTCTTT.

J is TRBJ2-2 and V is TRBV5-1, with no clear D. Trimming shortened V by 2 bases and J by 8 bases, and 10 bases separated the two germline ends. The CDR3 runs to 13 residues. Germline CDR1 SGHRS, CDR2 YFSETQ. This chain's CDR3 is CASSLGLEGELFF. The DNA of the CDR3 is TGCGCCAGCAGCTTAGGCCTAGAAGGGGAGCTGTTTTTT. Full variable domain (missing parts from reference TRBV5-1 and TRBJ2-2): KAGVTQTPRYLIKTRGQQVTLSCSPISGHRSVSWYQQTPGQGLQFLFEYFSETQRNKGNFPGRFSGRQFSNSRSEMNVSTLELGDSALYLCASSLGLEGELFFGEGSRLTVL.

V usage is TRBV7-6 and J usage is TRBJ2-7; TRBD2 aligns across 7 bases. CDR3 length: 15 residues. J gave up 0 bases and V 6 bases, and 8 bases lay outside the gene matches. Germline V CDR1 and CDR2: SGHVS, FNYEAQ. The CDR3 coding sequence is TGTGCCAGCAGGGAACTAGCGATCAGCTCCTACGAGCAGTACTTC. Amino acids: CASRELAISSYEQYF.

This chain connects TRBV2 to TRBJ2-2; 8 bases are shared with TRBD1. The V segment lost 8 bases and the J segment 6 bases; nucleotides outside the gene matches: 8. Germline CDR1 reads SNHLY; CDR2 reads FYNNEI. The CDR3 has 14 amino acids. The CDR3 DNA reads as TGTGCCAGCCATAGACAGGGGTCGGCCGGGGAGCTGTTTTTT. Protein sequence: CASHRQGSAGELFF.